This entry lists 21 T cell receptor beta chains sequenced from one sample in a study of beta chain features in type 1 diabetes. The study reverse transcribed the entire isolated RNA, so it sequenced expressed TCRB transcripts. TCRdb keeps only in-frame clones here, not all; method: immunoSEQ multiplex PCR. The sample holds roughly 450,000 clones, about 15% seen once. The specimen sequenced was naive CD4+ T cells from blood. All receptors derive from a man between 25 and 39 years old in good health.

In its sample, this clone was seen a few times. The rearrangement links TRBV7-2 to TRBJ2-6; perhaps TRBD1 as D (5 bases). Trimming stripped 5 bases from V and 2 bases from J, with 13 bases between. This CDR3 contains 16 residues. Germline V gives CDR1 SGHTA, CDR2 FQGNSA. The CDR3 here is CASSPPTAPGANVLTF. The DNA for the CDR3 is TGTGCCAGCAGCCCCCCGACAGCGCCTGGGGCCAACGTCCTGACTTTC.

The chain joins TRBV9 to TRBJ2-5; the match to TRBD1 covers 7 bases. There are 13 residues in the CDR3. The germline V gene has CDR1 SGDLS and CDR2 YYNGEE. The ends lost 3 bases at V and 5 bases at J; junction bases unmatched: 4. The CDR3 DNA sequence: TGTGCCAGCAGCGACGGGACAGCGGAGACCCAGTACTTC. This translates into CASSDGTAETQYF.

CDR3 region: CASSLVLRAGESGNTIYF. The CDR3 DNA follows: TGTGCCAGCAGCTTAGTACTCAGGGCCGGGGAATCTGGAAACACCATATATTTT. The rearrangement uses TRBV7-6 and TRBJ1-3, with TRBD1 as a possible D gene (5 bases). Trimming removed 1 base from V and 1 base from J, with 17 bases in between. The CDR3 runs to 18 residues. Germline V gene lookup returns CDR1 SGHVS and CDR2 FNYEAQ.

This clone was picked up a small number of times. V and J are TRBV10-3 and TRBJ2-1; D perhaps matches TRBD2 (6 bases). Germline values: CDR1 ENHRY, CDR2 SYGVKD. V lost 0 bases, J lost 2 bases, and 14 bases lay in between. The CDR3 loop spans 17 amino acids. CDR3 sequence (DNA): TGTGCCATCAGTGAGTCGAGGGCGGGATGGCCCTACAATGAGCAGTTCTTC. The encoded protein is CAISESRAGWPYNEQFF.

This clone was seen more than once but under ten times. V gene TRBV7-8 combines with J gene TRBJ1-1, with D hard to call. Germline CDR1 SGHVS, CDR2 FQNEAQ. This CDR3 region has 13 residues. V lost 2 bases and J 5 bases, leaving 9 bases between the germline ends. The CDR3 region has the DNA TGTGCCAGCAGCTTAATCCAGCAAACTGAAGCTTTCTTT. Translated: CASSLIQQTEAFF. Together with reference TRBV7-8 and TRBJ1-1, the CDR3 gives the full variable domain: GAGVSQSPRYKVAKRGQDVALRCDPISGHVSLFWYQQALGQGPEFLTYFQNEAQLDKSGLPSDRFFAERPEGSVSTLKIQRTQQEDSAVYLCASSLIQQTEAFFGQGTRLTVV.

The genes are TRBV5-1 and TRBJ2-7, with 12 positions matching TRBD1. The J segment lost 4 bases and the V segment lost 4 bases, leaving 3 bases of the junction unmatched. CDR1 is SGHRS, CDR2 YFSETQ, per germline. The CDR3 runs 14 residues. The CDR3 protein is CASSAGQGAYEQYF. CDR3 nucleotide sequence: TGCGCCAGCAGCGCGGGACAGGGGGCATACGAGCAGTACTTC.

This chain joins TRBV29-1 and TRBJ1-1, with unresolved D. The CDR3 length is 10 residues. The germline gives CDR1 SQVTM, CDR2 ANQGSEA. With 6 bases removed from V and 6 bases from J, the gap between germline ends came to 8 bases. CDR3 bases: TGCAGCGTATTTACGTCTGAAGCTTTCTTT. Translating it yields CSVFTSEAFF.

This sequence joins TRBV30 and TRBJ1-5, with D uncertain. CDR1 and CDR2 from the germline V gene are GTSNPN and SVGIG (reference sequence). The CDR3 extends over 14 amino acids. Deletions cut 5 bases from V and 4 bases from J, with 15 bases between. The CDR3 DNA is TGTGCCTGGGACCGAGGCAGACGAAATCAGCCCCAGCATTTT. This sequence encodes CAWDRGRRNQPQHF.

The chain couples TRBV30 to TRBJ2-5; D remains unclear. The CDR3 extends over 11 amino acids. V gave up 3 bases and J gave up 2 bases, with 4 bases separating them. Germline CDR1 reads GTSNPN; CDR2 reads SVGIG (reference sequence). CDR3 nucleotides: TGTGCCTGGAGCGAACAAGAGACCCAGTACTTC. Its translation: CAWSEQETQYF.

This rearrangement joins TRBV11-2 to TRBJ2-1; D assignment may be TRBD1 or TRBD2 (5 bases each). Germline CDR1 and CDR2: SGHAT and FQNNGV. Trimming stripped 0 bases from V and 4 bases from J, with 10 bases between. The CDR3 loop spans 15 amino acids. CDR3 DNA sequence: TGTGCCAGCAGCTTAGATGGGACCTCGTACAATGAGCAGTTCTTC. The encoded protein is CASSLDGTSYNEQFF.

The sample holds a few counts of this clone. The chain employs TRBV19 and TRBJ2-7, with D possibly being TRBD1 (6 bases). The germline V gene has CDR1 LNHDA and CDR2 SQIVND (reference sequence). The CDR3 loop spans 13 amino acids. V dropped 5 bases and J dropped 5 bases, with 13 bases sitting between them. CDR3 DNA sequence: TGTGCCAGTAGTCGGGCCAGGGGTGACGAGCAGTACTTC. Residues: CASSRARGDEQYF.

J is TRBJ2-5 and V is TRBV6-5; 7 nucleotides line up with TRBD1. The V gene end was trimmed by 2 bases and the J gene end by 0 bases; junction bases not matched to a gene: 6. The CDR3 is 16 residues long. The V gene's germline CDR1 is MNHEY and CDR2 SVGAGI. For the CDR3, the DNA is TGTGCCAGCAGTTACACCTCCAGGGGGAACCAAGAGACCCAGTACTTC. Translation gives CASSYTSRGNQETQYF.

V is TRBV5-1 and J is TRBJ2-7; 9 nucleotides align to TRBD2. The germline V gene encodes CDR1 SGHRS and CDR2 YFSETQ. Germline trimming cut 4 bases from V and 7 bases from J; bases unmatched to any gene: 6. The CDR3 is 13 residues long. CDR3 DNA: TGCGCCAGCAGCGAAGGACTAGCGTCAGAGCAGTACGTC. This gives the protein CASSEGLASEQYV.

The rearrangement links TRBV30 to TRBJ1-6; 9 bases align to TRBD1. CDR3 length: 14 amino acids. Germline V gene sequence: CDR1 GTSNPN, CDR2 SVGIG (reference sequence). J was trimmed by 10 bases and V by 2 bases; bases with no gene match: 6. This chain's CDR3 is CAWSRQGVGSPLHF. DNA of the CDR3: TGTGCCTGGAGTCGACAGGGGGTCGGGTCACCCCTCCACTTT.

This clone was observed a handful of times. Other nucleotide sequences in the sample specify the same CDR3. The CDR3 here is CASSVGTGELFF. In DNA, the CDR3 is TGTGCCAGCAGCGTAGGGACCGGGGAGCTGTTTTTT. The chain is built from TRBV9 and TRBJ2-2; D ambiguous. Germline-derived CDR1 and CDR2 are SGDLS and YYNGEE. V lost 0 bases, J lost 5 bases, and 2 bases lay in between. The CDR3 sequence is 12 residues long.

The sample holds a few counts of this clone. The chain is built from TRBV30 and TRBJ2-1; 14 nucleotides line up with TRBD2. CDR3 length: 18 residues. Germline-derived CDR1 and CDR2 are GTSNPN and SVGIG (reference sequence). The J segment lost 5 bases and the V segment lost 1 base, leaving 10 bases of the junction unmatched. The CDR3 bases are TGTGCCTGGAGTGGGGGACTAGCGGGAGCCAGTTTCCACAATGAGCAGTTCTTC. Its translation is CAWSGGLAGASFHNEQFF. Combining the CDR3 with reference TRBV30 and TRBJ2-1 gives the whole variable domain SQTIHQWPATLVQPVGSPLSLECTVEGTSNPNLYWYRQAAGRGLQLLFYSVGIGQISSEVPQNLSASRPQDRQFILSSKKLLLSDSGFYLCAWSGGLAGASFHNEQFFGPGTRLTVL.

This clone was found a few times. The chain joins TRBV13 to TRBJ2-1, with 10 bases fitting TRBD2. The germline V gene has CDR1 PRHDT and CDR2 FYEKMQ (reference sequence). V shed 5 bases and J 4 bases; nucleotides not matched to a gene: 14. The CDR3 consists of 18 residues. The DNA of the CDR3 is TGTGCCAGCAGCCCCCGAGTCCCCGGGACTAGCGCTTACAATGAGCAGTTCTTC. Protein sequence: CASSPRVPGTSAYNEQFF. The variable domain in full, with the rest retrieved from reference TRBV13 and TRBJ2-1, is AAGVIQSPRHLIKEKRETATLKCYPIPRHDTVYWYQQGPGQDPQFLISFYEKMQSDKGSIPDRFSAQQFSDYHSELNMSSLELGDSALYFCASSPRVPGTSAYNEQFFGPGTRLTVL.

The CDR3 here is CASSPGGSPGDTQYF. The CDR3 DNA reads TGTGCCAGCAGTCCAGGAGGGAGCCCAGGGGATACGCAGTATTTT. The genes are TRBV28 and TRBJ2-3; TRBD2 might be the D (6 bases). CDR3 length: 15 amino acids. Deletions cut 5 bases from V and 6 bases from J, with 18 bases between. CDR1 and CDR2 (germline): MDHEN, SYDVKM. Full variable domain (rest looked up from reference TRBV28 and TRBJ2-3): DVKVTQSSRYLVKRTGEKVFLECVQDMDHENMFWYRQDPGLGLRLIYFSYDVKMKEKGDIPEGYSVSREKKERFSLILESASTNQTSMYLCASSPGGSPGDTQYFGPGTRLTVL.

This chain links TRBV9 with TRBJ1-1; possibly TRBD1 for D (5 bases). The ends were cut back, 8 bases at V and 1 base at J, with 15 bases in the middle. This CDR3 region has 14 residues. Germline V gene data show CDR1 as SGDLS and CDR2 as YYNGEE. CDR3 residues: CASSQAGRNTEAFF. The CDR3 nucleotides are TGTGCCAGTAGCCAGGCAGGGAGGAACACTGAAGCTTTCTTT. The full variable domain, with the rest looked up from reference TRBV9 and TRBJ1-1, is DSGVTQTPKHLITATGQRVTLRCSPRSGDLSVYWYQQSLDQGLQFLIQYYNGEERAKGNILERFSAQQFPDLHSELNLSSLELGDSALYFCASSQAGRNTEAFFGQGTRLTVV.

This clone was detected only a few times. Its ends do not fully match the called genes, so a read error is possible. This chain connects TRBV7-2 to TRBJ2-1, with 12 bases identical to TRBD2. This CDR3 spans 16 amino acids. Germline values: CDR1 SGHTA, CDR2 FQGNSA. In DNA form, the CDR3 reads TGTGCCAGCAGCGCCCGACTAGCGGGAGCCTACTATGAGCAGTTCTTC. Translated, it gives CASSARLAGAYYEQFF.

The CDR3 here is CASSSGTTSEAFF. Here the CDR3 DNA reads TGTGCCAGCAGCAGTGGGACAACGTCTGAAGCTTTCTTT. The chain couples TRBV7-9 to TRBJ1-1; a weak D match, TRBD1 (6 bases). The CDR3 is made up of 13 amino acids. The V gene's germline CDR1 is SEHNR and CDR2 FQNEAQ (reference sequence). V was trimmed by 5 bases and J by 6 bases, leaving 13 bases between them.